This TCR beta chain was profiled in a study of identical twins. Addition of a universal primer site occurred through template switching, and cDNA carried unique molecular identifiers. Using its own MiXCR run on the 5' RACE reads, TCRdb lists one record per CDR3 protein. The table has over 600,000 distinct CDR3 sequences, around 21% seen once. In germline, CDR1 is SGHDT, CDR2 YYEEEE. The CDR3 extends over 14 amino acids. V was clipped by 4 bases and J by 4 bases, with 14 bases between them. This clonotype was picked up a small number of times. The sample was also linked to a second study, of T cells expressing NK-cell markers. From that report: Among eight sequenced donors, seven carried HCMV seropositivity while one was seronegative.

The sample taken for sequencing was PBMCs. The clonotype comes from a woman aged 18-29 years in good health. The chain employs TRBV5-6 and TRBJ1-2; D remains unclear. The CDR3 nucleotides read TGTGCCAGCAGCCCATTTGGCAGTATCTATGGCTACACCTTC. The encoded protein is CASSPFGSIYGYTF. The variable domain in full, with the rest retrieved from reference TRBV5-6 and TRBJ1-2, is DAGVTQSPTHLIKTRGQQVTLRCSPKSGHDTVSWYQQALGQGPQFIFQYYEEEERQRGNFPDRFSGHQFPNYSSELNVNALLLGDSALYLCASSPFGSIYGYTFGSGTRLTVV.